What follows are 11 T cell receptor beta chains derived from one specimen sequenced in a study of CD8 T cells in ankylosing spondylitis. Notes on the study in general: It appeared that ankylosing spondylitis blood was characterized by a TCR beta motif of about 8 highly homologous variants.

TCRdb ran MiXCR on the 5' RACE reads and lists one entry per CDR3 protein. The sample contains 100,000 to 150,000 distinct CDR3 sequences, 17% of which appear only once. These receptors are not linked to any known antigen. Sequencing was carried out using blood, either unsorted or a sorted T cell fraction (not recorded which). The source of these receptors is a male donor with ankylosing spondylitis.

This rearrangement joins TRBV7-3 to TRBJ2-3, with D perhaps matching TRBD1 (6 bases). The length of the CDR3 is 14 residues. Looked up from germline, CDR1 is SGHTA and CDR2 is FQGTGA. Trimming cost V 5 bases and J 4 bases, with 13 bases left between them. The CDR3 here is CASSRQGPPDTQYF. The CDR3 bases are TGTGCCAGCAGCCGCCAGGGGCCGCCAGATACGCAGTATTTT. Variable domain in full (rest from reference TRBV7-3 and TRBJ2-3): GAGVSQTPSNKVTEKGKYVELRCDPISGHTALYWYRQSLGQGPEFLIYFQGTGAADDSGLPNDRFFAVRPEGSVSTLKIQRTERGDSAVYLCASSRQGPPDTQYFGPGTRLTVL.

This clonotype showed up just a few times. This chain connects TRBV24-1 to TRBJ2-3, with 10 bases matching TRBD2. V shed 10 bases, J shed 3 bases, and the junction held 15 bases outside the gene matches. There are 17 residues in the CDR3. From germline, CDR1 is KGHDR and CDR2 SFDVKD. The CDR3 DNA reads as TGTGCCACTCGCGCTATACCTGGACTAGCGGAAACAGATACGCAGTATTTT. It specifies CATRAIPGLAETDTQYF.

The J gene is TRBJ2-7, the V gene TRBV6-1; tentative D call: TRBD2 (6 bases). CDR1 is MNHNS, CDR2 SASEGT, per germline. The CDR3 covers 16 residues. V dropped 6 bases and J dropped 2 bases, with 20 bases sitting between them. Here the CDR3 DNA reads TGTGCCAGCAGCCCTTTTGGGGGTCTAGCGACCTACGAGCAGTACTTC. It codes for CASSPFGGLATYEQYF.

As DNA, the CDR3 is TGCGCCAGCAGCTTGGAAGGTAGCGGGAGGCTAAACAATGAGCAGTTCTTC. Translated: CASSLEGSGRLNNEQFF. This chain joins TRBV5-1 and TRBJ2-1, with 10 nucleotides matching TRBD2. CDR1 and CDR2 from the germline V gene are SGHRS and YFSETQ. The CDR3 runs 17 residues. The junction had 8 bases not matched to a gene; V was cut back by 0 bases and J by 5 bases.

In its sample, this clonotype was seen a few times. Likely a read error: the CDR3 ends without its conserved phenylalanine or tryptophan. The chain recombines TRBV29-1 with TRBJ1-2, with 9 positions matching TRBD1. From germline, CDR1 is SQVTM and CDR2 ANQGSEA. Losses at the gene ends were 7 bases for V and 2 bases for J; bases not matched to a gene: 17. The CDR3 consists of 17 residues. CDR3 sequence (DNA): TGCAGCGCCCTGGACAGGGGCCCAGGGCGAAGCAACTATGGCTACACCCTC. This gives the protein CSALDRGPGRSNYGYTL.

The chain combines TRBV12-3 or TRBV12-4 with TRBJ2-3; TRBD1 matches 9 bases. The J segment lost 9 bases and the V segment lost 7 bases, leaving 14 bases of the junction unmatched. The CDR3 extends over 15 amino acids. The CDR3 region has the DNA TGTGCCAGCACCCATAGGGACAGGGCAAGGGGGACGCAGTATTTT. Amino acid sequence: CASTHRDRARGTQYF.

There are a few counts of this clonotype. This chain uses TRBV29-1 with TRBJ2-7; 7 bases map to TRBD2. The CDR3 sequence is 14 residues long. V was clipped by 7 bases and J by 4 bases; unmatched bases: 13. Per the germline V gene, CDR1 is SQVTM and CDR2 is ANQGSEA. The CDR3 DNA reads TGCAGCGCCGTTGGCGGGAGCCCGTTGTACGAGCAGTACTTC. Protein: CSAVGGSPLYEQYF.

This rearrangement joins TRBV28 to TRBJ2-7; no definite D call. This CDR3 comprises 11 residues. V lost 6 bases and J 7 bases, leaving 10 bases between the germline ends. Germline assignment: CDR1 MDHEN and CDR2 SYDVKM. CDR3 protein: CASSPNLEQYF. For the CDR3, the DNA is TGTGCCAGCAGCCCAAACTTAGAGCAGTACTTC.

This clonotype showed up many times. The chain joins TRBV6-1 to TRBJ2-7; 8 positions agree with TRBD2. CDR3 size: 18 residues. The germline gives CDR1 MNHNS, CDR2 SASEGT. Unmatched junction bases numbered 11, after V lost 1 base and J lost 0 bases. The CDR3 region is CASSEVSTAGGSSYEQYF. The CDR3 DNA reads TGTGCCAGCAGTGAAGTTTCGACGGCGGGAGGAAGCTCCTACGAGCAGTACTTC.

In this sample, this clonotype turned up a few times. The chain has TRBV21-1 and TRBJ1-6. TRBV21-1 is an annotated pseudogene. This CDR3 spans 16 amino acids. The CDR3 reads CASSKRESSYNSPLHF. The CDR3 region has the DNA TGTGCCAGCAGCAAAAGGGAGAGCTCCTATAATTCACCCCTCCACTTT.

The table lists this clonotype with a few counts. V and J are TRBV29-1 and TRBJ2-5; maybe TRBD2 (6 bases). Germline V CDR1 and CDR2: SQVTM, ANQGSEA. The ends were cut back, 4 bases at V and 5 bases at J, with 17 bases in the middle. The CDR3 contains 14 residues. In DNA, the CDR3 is TGCAGCGTTGGTGTCTCGGGACTCATGGAGACCCAGTACTTC. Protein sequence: CSVGVSGLMETQYF.